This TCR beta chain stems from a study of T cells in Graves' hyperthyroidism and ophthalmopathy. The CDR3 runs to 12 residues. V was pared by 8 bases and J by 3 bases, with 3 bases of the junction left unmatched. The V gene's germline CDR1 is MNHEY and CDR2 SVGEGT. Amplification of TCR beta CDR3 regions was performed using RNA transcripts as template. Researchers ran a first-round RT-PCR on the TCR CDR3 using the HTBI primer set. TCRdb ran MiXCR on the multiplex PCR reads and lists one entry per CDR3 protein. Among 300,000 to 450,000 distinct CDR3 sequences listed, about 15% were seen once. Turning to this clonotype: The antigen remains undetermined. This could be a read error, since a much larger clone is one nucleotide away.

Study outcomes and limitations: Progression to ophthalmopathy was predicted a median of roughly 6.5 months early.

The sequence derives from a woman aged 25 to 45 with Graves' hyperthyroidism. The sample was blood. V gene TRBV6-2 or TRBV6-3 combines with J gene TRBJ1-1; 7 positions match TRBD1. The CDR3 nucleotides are TGTGCCAGCGGGACAGTGTACACTGAAGCTTTCTTT. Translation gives CASGTVYTEAFF.